The clone carrying this TCR beta chain was seen only a few times. Germline assignment: CDR1 LGHDT and CDR2 YNNKEL (reference sequence). The CDR3 runs to 15 residues. J was trimmed by 6 bases and V by 1 base; bases with no gene match: 6. The record originates from a study of early T cells in non-severe SARS-CoV-2 infection. TCRdb analysed the 5' RACE reads with MiXCR anew, one entry per CDR3 protein. The sample lists more than 40,000 distinct CDR3 sequences; around 4.1% were seen once. This clonotype was sampled from an adult who was a healthcare worker with PCR-confirmed SARS-CoV-2 infection or an uninfected control (not recorded which). Sequencing was carried out using whole blood. The gene calls are TRBV3-1 and TRBJ2-3; 8 positions match TRBD1. CDR3 in amino acids: CASSQGGQGLDTQYF. The CDR3 coding sequence is TGTGCCAGCAGCCAAGGAGGACAGGGTCTTGATACGCAGTATTTT.